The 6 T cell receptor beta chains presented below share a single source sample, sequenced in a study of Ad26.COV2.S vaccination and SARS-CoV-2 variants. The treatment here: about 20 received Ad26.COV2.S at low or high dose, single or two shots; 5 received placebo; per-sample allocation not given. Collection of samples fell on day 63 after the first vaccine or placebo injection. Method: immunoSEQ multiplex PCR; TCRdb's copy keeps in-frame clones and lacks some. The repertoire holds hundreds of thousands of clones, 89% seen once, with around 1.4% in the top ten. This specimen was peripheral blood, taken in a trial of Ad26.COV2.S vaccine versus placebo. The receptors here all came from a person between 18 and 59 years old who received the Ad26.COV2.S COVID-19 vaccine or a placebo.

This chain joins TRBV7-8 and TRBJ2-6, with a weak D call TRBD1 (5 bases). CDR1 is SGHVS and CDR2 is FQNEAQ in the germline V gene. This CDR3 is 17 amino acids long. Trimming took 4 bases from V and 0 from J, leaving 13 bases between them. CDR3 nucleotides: TGTGCCAGCAGCTCCCCCAGGGATCCCTCTGGGGCCAACGTCCTGACTTTC. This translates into CASSSPRDPSGANVLTF.

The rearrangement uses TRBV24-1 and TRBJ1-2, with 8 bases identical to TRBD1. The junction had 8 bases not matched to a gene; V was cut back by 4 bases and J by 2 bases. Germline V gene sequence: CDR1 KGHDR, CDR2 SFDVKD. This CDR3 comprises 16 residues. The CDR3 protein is CATSDPGQGGNYGYTF. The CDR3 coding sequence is TGTGCCACCAGTGACCCCGGACAGGGTGGGAACTATGGCTACACCTTC.

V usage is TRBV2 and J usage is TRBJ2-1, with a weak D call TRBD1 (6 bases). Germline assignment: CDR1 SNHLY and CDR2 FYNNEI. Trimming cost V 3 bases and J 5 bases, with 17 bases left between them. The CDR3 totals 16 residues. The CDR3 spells CASSELRGTTNNEQFF. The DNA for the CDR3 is TGTGCCAGCAGTGAGTTAAGGGGGACAACAAACAATGAGCAGTTCTTC.

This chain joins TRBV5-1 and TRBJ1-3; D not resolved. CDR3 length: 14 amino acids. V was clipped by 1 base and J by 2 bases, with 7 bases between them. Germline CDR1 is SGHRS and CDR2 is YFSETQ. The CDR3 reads CASSLIGTGNTIYF. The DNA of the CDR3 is TGCGCCAGCAGCTTGATAGGGACTGGAAACACCATATATTTT.

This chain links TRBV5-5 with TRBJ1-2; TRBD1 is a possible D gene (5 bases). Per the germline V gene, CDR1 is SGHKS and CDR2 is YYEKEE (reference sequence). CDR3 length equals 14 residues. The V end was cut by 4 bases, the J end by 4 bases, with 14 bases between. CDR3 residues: CASSLSRDLYGYTF. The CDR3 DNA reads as TGTGCCAGCAGCCTGAGCCGGGACCTCTATGGCTACACCTTC.

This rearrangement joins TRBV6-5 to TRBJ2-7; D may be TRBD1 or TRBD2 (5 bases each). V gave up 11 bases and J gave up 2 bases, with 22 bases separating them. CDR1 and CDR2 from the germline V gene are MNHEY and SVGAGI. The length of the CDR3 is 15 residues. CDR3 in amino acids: CACLVGTGIAYEQYF. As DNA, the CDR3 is TGTGCCTGCTTAGTGGGGACCGGGATCGCCTACGAGCAGTACTTC.